These T cell receptor beta chains were read from a single sample in a study of blood T cells in healthy people across ages. TCRdb analysed the 5' RACE reads with MiXCR anew, one entry per CDR3 protein. Of hundreds of thousands of distinct CDR3 sequences in the sample, 40% to 50% were seen once. Sequencing input: blood. These receptors originate from a man older than 75 in good health. CDR3s include the opening cysteine and the closing phenylalanine or tryptophan. Each record gives: J gene, V gene, CDR3 protein.

TRBJ2-7 TRBV20-1 CSARSIAGFSYEQYF
TRBJ2-3 TRBV4-2 CASSQEGQDSDTQYF
TRBJ2-1 TRBV19 CASSIDAGGMRNEQFF
TRBJ2-1 TRBV10-3 CAISEAGPYNEQFF
TRBJ2-3 TRBV7-9 CASSLLAGASTDTQYF
TRBJ2-5 TRBV5-1 CASSLRFDEQYF
TRBJ2-5 TRBV20-1 CSALSGGAPETQYF
TRBJ2-6 TRBV28 CASSFRQASGANVLTF
TRBJ1-1 TRBV6-6 CASSTGDLFVEAFF
TRBJ2-7 TRBV5-1 CASSPAQGAREQYF
TRBJ1-2 TRBV7-2 CASIRQGGDGYTF
TRBJ2-7 TRBV5-1 CASSLQGVEQYF
TRBJ2-7 TRBV7-2 CANSPNGAYYEQYF
TRBJ1-1 TRBV10-3 CAISLRGDTEAFF
TRBJ2-3 TRBV27 CASSPGDSRDTQYF
TRBJ2-7 TRBV7-2 CASSSRGPDTSEQYF
TRBJ2-1 TRBV29-1 CSVEAGGGGYNEQFF
TRBJ2-3 TRBV20-1 CSARPPWVAGTDTQYF
TRBJ2-3 TRBV24-1 CATSAPSSTDTQYF
TRBJ2-1 TRBV20-1 CSASAGPRTDEQFF
TRBJ2-1 TRBV5-1 CASSLGGLGGDEQFF
TRBJ2-7 TRBV20-1 CSARVRDRVYEQYF
TRBJ2-3 TRBV20-1 CSARQGGWTDTQYF
TRBJ2-1 TRBV29-1 CSGNAGGHEQFF
TRBJ2-3 TRBV24-1 CATGTHLGDTQYF
TRBJ2-6 TRBV27 CASSLSGYSGANVLTF
TRBJ2-4 TRBV6-2/TRBV6-3 CASKTRRTDIQYF
TRBJ2-1 TRBV7-2 CASSSLRGGQFF
. TRBV7-2 CASATRGGFYEQYF
TRBJ2-7 TRBV6-6 CASSLDRQFYEQYF
TRBJ2-2 TRBV7-9 CASILGGNTNTGELFF
TRBJ2-4 TRBV29-1 CSVGTSKNIQYF
TRBJ2-2 TRBV4-3 CASSQGRDGELFF
TRBJ2-3 TRBV5-1 CASSFSGGSSTDTQYF
TRBJ2-5 TRBV7-3 CASSPRTGWETQYF
TRBJ1-2 TRBV14 CASSPRGSGYGYTF
TRBJ2-1 TRBV6-6 CASCFRLAGGEDEQFF
TRBJ2-3 TRBV4-1 CASSQWVALAVYTDTQYF
TRBJ1-2 TRBV4-1 CASSQEGQGLAYGYTF